This TCR beta chain came from a study of blood T cell repertoires in COVID-19. On the study more broadly: PBMCs, B-cell-depleted T cells, or T cells provided the cDNA or gDNA that made up the material.

After removal of 5 bases from V and 4 bases from J, the junction contained 8 bases not matched to a gene. This CDR3 has 15 amino acids. Germline loops: CDR1 PRHDT, CDR2 FYEKMQ (reference sequence). Method: immunoSEQ multiplex PCR; TCRdb's copy keeps in-frame clones and lacks some. Counted here are 310,000 or so clones, about 90% occurring once; the ten biggest clones make up about 2.2%. This chain uses TRBV13 with TRBJ2-5; TRBD2 matches 9 bases. Sequenced input: peripheral blood. The source is a woman in her fifties or sixties who had recovered from COVID-19. CDR3 in DNA: TGTGCCAGCAGCCCCGGGACTAGCCTCACAGAGACCCAGTACTTC. Protein sequence: CASSPGTSLTETQYF.